This TCR beta chain was obtained from a study of T cell responses to AZD1222 COVID-19 vaccine (dated by TCRdb to the early 2020s). Study-level background: TCR sequencing was performed for about 250 trial participants, of whom 200 to 220 were given two doses of AZD1222 and around 26 were given two doses of MenACWY control vaccine. Enrollment into the trials was organized by age into subgroups of 18-55, 56-69 and 70-plus years, and those subgroups contained about 160, 30 and 59 TCR-sequenced participants, respectively. On the study overall, not on this receptor specifically: Only five to seven AZD1222 recipients were SARS-CoV-2 seropositive at baseline, limiting conclusions about previously exposed vaccinees. Vaccine-associated CD4 TCRs spanned the whole spike protein, with dominant responses in regions 160-218 and 743-854. Nearly half of unique spike-specific TCRs reportedly recognized epitopes outside regions mutated in the B.1.351 and B.1.1.7 variants. Spike-specific TCR breadth and depth rose significantly after two AZD1222 doses compared with day 0 and with MenACWY recipients. No day 14 peak-response samples were available, so repertoires were characterized only after the peak T cell response. Most participants were white British and females outnumbered males, and the authors suggested that clonal diversity may have been underestimated. The 56-69-year group was small, and its depth increase did not reach significance, likely because of low power.

The CDR3 regions of human TCRbeta chains were analyzed by immunosequencing. Per the authors' processing: TCRs in the repertoires were matched against a reference library of SARS-CoV-2-specific TCRs that had been generated with the MIRA antigen-specificity platform. Breadth meant the fraction of unique TCRs that were SARS-CoV-2-associated, whereas depth meant the fraction of total T cells that were SARS-CoV-2-associated. Using the MIRA data, every spike-specific TCR was mapped to the spike region that the TCR reacted to and assigned to either a CD4 or a CD8 class. Log10-transformed breadth and depth values were compared by one-way ANOVA with Sidak's multiple comparisons tests. TCRdb retrieved this table from immuneACCESS and kept in-frame rearrangements only. Not all clones are present; in checked studies, unresolved V genes account for under half, and no reason is known for the remainder. V, J and clone size were drawn from that table, and D and trimming were deduced from the DNA. Within this sample are 160,000 or so clones, with 92% of them counted one time only. The ten largest clones take up more than 1% of the sample.

The cysteine opens and the phenylalanine closes a CDR3 of 14 amino acids. CDR3 DNA is the only sequence kept; it has 42 bases, read in frame from the first base. The CDR1 and CDR2 encoded by the germline V gene (reference sequence) are LGHDT and YNNKEL. For this chain, trimming is 4 bases at the V end and 2 bases at the J end, and the number of junction bases without a gene match is 4. This clone was seen a single time. The target of this receptor is not known. No per-base quality is available; no much larger clone lies one base away. In light of the paper, this sample's time point label describes: about 28 days (+/-7) after the second vaccine dose. AZD1222 recipients whose second dose came at about 4 weeks and those whose second dose came at about 12 weeks were combined into one group, since spike-specific TCR depth and breadth did not differ between the two schedules. Samples from vaccinated people were obtained from the UK trials COV001 and COV002, which included a single-blind randomized controlled phase 2/3 trial of AZD1222 (ChAdOx1 nCoV-19) in healthy adults. For TCRbeta chain sequencing, PBMC samples were collected from trial participants at day 0 and at day 28 after the second dose.

The rearrangement combines TRBV3-1 (or the pseudogene TRBV3-2) with TRBJ1-2; TRBD1 aligns with 7 central bases. The TCR was taken from an adult who received the AZD1222 COVID-19 vaccine. The source material was peripheral blood, sampled 28 days after the second AZD1222 dose. The bases read TGTGCCAGCAGCCGTTCGGGACAGAACTATGGCTACACCTTC. It is translated as CASSRSGQNYGYTF.